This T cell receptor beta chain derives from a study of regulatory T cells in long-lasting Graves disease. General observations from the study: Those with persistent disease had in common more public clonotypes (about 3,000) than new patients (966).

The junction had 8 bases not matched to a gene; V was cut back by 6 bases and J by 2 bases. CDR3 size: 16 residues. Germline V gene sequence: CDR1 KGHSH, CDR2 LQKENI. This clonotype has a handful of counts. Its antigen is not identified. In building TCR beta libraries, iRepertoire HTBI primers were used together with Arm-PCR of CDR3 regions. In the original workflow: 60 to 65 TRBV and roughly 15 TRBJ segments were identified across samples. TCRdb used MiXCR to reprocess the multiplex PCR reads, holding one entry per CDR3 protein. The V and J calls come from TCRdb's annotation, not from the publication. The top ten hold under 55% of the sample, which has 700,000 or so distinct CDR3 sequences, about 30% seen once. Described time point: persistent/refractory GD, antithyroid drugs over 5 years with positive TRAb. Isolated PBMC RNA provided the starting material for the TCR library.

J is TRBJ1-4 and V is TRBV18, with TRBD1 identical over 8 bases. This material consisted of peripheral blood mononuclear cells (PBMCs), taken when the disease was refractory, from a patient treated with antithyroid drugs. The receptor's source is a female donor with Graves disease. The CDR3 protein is CASSLDRGRTNEKLFF. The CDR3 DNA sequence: TGTGCCAGCTCGCTCGACAGGGGTCGGACTAATGAAAAACTGTTTTTT.